The clone carrying this T cell receptor (beta chain) has more than one count but fewer than ten. Its antigen is currently unknown. The junction differs from germline at one of its ends, possibly a read error. TCRdb ran MiXCR on the RT-PCR reads and lists one entry per CDR3 protein. The sample comprises under 550,000 distinct CDR3 sequences, approximately 7.1% of which are singletons, and 10% to 15% rests with the top ten. The sample originates from a study of response to subunit inactivated influenza vaccine. Study-wide results and limits: The authors suggested that few new T cells are recruited per seasonal influenza vaccination.

The CDR3 is 11 amino acids. In germline, CDR1 is DFQATT, CDR2 SNEGSKA (reference sequence). V gene TRBV20-1 combines with J gene TRBJ1-1; D is possibly TRBD1 (5 bases). The receptor was derived from a man aged 50 to 75 who received an inactivated influenza vaccine. Sequences were derived from PBMCs from blood, sampled around 2 years after vaccination. CDR3 bases: TGCAGTGCTGGAGACAGAAGTGAAGCTTTCTTT. Amino acids: CSAGDRSEAFF.